The clone carrying this T cell receptor beta chain was seen a few times. The CDR3 is 15 amino acids. The germline V and J ends were trimmed by 1 base and 0 bases, with 5 bases remaining between them. Per germline, CDR1 SGDLS and CDR2 YYNGEE. TCRdb's table, derived via immunoSEQ multiplex PCR, lists solely in-frame clones and lacks some. The sample holds under 300,000 clones, roughly 80% seen once. This entry belongs to a study of blood T cell repertoires in COVID-19. Sequencing used peripheral blood. The chain combines TRBV9 with TRBJ2-6; D ambiguous. The clonotype comes from a woman between 18 and 29 years old with acute or convalescent COVID-19. CDR3 sequence (DNA): TGTGCCAGCAGCGTATGGAGCTCTGGGGCCAACGTCCTGACTTTC. It encodes CASSVWSSGANVLTF. The variable domain in full, completed from reference TRBV9 and TRBJ2-6, reads DSGVTQTPKHLITATGQRVTLRCSPRSGDLSVYWYQQSLDQGLQFLIQYYNGEERAKGNILERFSAQQFPDLHSELNLSSLELGDSALYFCASSVWSSGANVLTFGAGSRLTVL.